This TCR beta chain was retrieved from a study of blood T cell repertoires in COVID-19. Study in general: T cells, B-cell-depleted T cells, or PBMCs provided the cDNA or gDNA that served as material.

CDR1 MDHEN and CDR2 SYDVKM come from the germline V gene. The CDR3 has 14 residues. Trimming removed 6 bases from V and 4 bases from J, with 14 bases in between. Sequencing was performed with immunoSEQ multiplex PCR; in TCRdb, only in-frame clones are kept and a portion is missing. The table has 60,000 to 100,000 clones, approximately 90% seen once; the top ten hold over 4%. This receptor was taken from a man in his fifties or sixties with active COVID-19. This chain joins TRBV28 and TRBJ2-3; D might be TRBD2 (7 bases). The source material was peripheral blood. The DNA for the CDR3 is TGTGCCAGCAGCTTACCCGGGGGGCCAGATACGCAGTATTTT. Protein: CASSLPGGPDTQYF.